The sequence of this TCR beta chain was determined in a study of cytomegalovirus exposure and HLA in healthy donors. V lost 6 bases and J lost 2, with 14 bases in between. The germline gives CDR1 SQVTM, CDR2 ANQGSEA. The CDR3 has 13 residues. PCR employed 60 Vbeta and 13 Jbeta primers. Clones were sequenced by immunoSEQ multiplex PCR, and TCRdb holds only the in-frame ones, with some missing. Of 150,000 to 200,000 clones listed, more than 65% are singletons. This sequence joins TRBV29-1 and TRBJ2-7; maybe TRBD1 (6 bases). This clonotype was obtained from a middle-aged man in good health and CMV-seropositive. The sequencing sample was made of PBMCs. The CDR3 region is CSVRLGAAYEQYF. DNA of the CDR3: TGCAGCGTCCGCCTGGGGGCAGCCTACGAGCAGTACTTC.